This TCR beta chain stems from a study of shared clonotypes between healthy human individuals. Notes on this clone: Its antigen is currently unknown.

Donors were healthy HIV-negative adults without recently reported acute infections or vaccinations. The authors ran the assay at deep level. Ten immunoSEQ deep assay plates were used by the authors to sequence unsorted PBMC DNA. Repertoires were generated with immunoSEQ multiplex PCR, while TCRdb's copy carries only in-frame clones and drops some. Among about 470,000 clones, more than 75% were seen once, and the ten largest hold over 10%. Trimming stripped 1 base from V and 3 bases from J, with 5 bases between. CDR3 length: 12 amino acids. Germline V gives CDR1 SGHDT, CDR2 YYEEEE. Study-level results: In this cohort, only blood was sampled, and tissue repertoires likely differ.

This receptor was obtained from a woman between 40 and 55 years old in good health. Some clones in this sample may be carry-over from other donors' samples. Material: PBMCs. This sequence joins TRBV5-6 and TRBJ2-7, with a weak D call TRBD1 (5 bases). The CDR3 spells CASSLTGYEQYF. The DNA for the CDR3 is TGTGCCAGCAGCTTGACAGGCTACGAGCAGTACTTC.